In its sample, the clone carrying this T cell receptor beta chain was seen once. Its cognate antigen is unknown. Generated by immunoSEQ multiplex PCR, the TCRdb table keeps only in-frame clones and is missing some. The sample holds tens of thousands of clones, more than 75% seen once. This sample stems from a study of OX40 agonist ivuxolimab in advanced cancers. Study summary: Patients took ivuxolimab, an agonistic anti-OX40 (CD134) antibody. Dose-escalation cases comprised hepatocellular carcinoma, melanoma, renal cell or head and neck cancer. A partial response was reached by three patients: one with hepatocellular carcinoma and two with cutaneous melanoma.

Study-level points and caveats: The study found that CD8+ T cells averaged more expanded clones than CD4+.

This receptor was obtained from an adult with an advanced solid tumor such as melanoma, head and neck, liver or kidney cancer. Specimen: CD4+ or CD8+ T cells sorted from blood, collected in a trial of the OX40 agonist ivuxolimab.

Written as DNA, the CDR3 is TGTGCCACCAGCAGAGACTTGGCGGCCTACGAGCAGTACTTC. Translation: CATSRDLAAYEQYF. The rearrangement uses TRBV15 and TRBJ2-7; no reliable D call. The length of the CDR3 is 14 residues. Germline V gene lookup returns CDR1 LNHNV and CDR2 YYDKDF (reference sequence). V was pared by 0 bases and J by 2 bases, with 8 bases between.